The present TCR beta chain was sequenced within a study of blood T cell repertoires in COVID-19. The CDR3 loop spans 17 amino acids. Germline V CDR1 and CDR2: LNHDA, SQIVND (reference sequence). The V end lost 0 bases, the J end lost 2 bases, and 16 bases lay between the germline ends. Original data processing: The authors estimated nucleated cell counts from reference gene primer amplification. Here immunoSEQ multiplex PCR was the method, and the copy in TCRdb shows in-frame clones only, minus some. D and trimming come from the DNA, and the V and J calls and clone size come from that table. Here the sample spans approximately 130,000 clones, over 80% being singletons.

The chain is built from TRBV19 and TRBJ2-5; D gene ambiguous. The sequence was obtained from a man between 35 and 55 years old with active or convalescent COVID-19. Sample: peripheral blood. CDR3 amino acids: CASSIDGTTPSQETQYF. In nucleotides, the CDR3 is TGTGCCAGTAGTATAGATGGTACGACACCCAGTCAAGAGACCCAGTACTTC.